The 20 T cell receptor beta chains given below trace back to one sample, sequenced in a study of naive and memory T cell subsets. Ligated cDNA underwent four rounds of PCR with nested alpha and beta constant region primers and SP2. TCRdb analysed the 5' RACE reads with MiXCR anew, one entry per CDR3 protein. The sample includes around 56,000 distinct CDR3 sequences, 6% to 8.5% of them seen just once. TCR cDNA received a 3' ligated oligonucleotide that carried a UMI. The receptor set was obtained from a female donor in good health.

This clonotype was counted ten times or more. This chain joins TRBV29-1 and TRBJ1-2; D is ambiguous. V was shortened by 4 bases and J by 1 base, with 7 bases between the two germline ends. Germline V gives CDR1 SQVTM, CDR2 ANQGSEA. This CDR3 has 12 amino acids. CDR3 bases: TGCAGCGTTGTTTCCAGTAACTATGGCTACACCTTC. This sequence encodes CSVVSSNYGYTF. Filled out from reference TRBV29-1 and TRBJ1-2, the complete variable domain reads SAVISQKPSRDICQRGTSLTIQCQVDSQVTMMFWYRQQPGQSLTLIATANQGSEATYESGFVIDKFPISRPNLTFSTLTVSNMSPEDSSIYLCSVVSSNYGYTFGSGTRLTVV.

The V gene is TRBV6-1, the J gene TRBJ2-1; D not certain. The length of the CDR3 is 13 residues. Germline CDR1 and CDR2: MNHNS and SASEGT. V gave up 5 bases and J gave up 3 bases, with 8 bases separating them. DNA of the CDR3: TGTGCCAGCAGTCCCCTTGACTACAATGAGCAGTTCTTC. Its translation: CASSPLDYNEQFF.

This clonotype has just a few counts. The CDR3 DNA reads TGCAGCGTTGAAGCAGGTTCTTACTTGAACACTGAAGCTTTCTTT. Translating gives CSVEAGSYLNTEAFF. The chain is built from TRBV29-1 and TRBJ1-1, with unresolved D. The CDR3 has 15 residues. V was pared by 1 base and J by 0 bases, with 12 bases between. Germline CDR1 SQVTM, CDR2 ANQGSEA.

This clonotype was detected many times. This sequence joins TRBV29-1 and TRBJ2-1, with D possibly called TRBD1 or TRBD2 (5 bases each). The CDR3 spans 15 residues. Germline V lookup: CDR1 SQVTM, CDR2 ANQGSEA. The V end was cut by 4 bases, the J end by 0 bases, with 13 bases between. In nucleotides, the CDR3 is TGCAGCGTTGGCCCGGTGGGACCCTCCTACAATGAGCAGTTCTTC. As protein: CSVGPVGPSYNEQFF.

This clonotype was found many times. V and J are TRBV7-6 and TRBJ2-1, with 8 bases that match TRBD2. Germline V CDR1 and CDR2: SGHVS, FNYEAQ. The CDR3 extends over 15 amino acids. Trimming took 3 bases from V and 1 from J; bases not matched to a gene: 2. CDR3 DNA sequence: TGTGCCAGCAGCTTGGGCGGGGGGTCCTACAATGAGCAGTTCTTC. Residues: CASSLGGGSYNEQFF.

This clonotype was recorded at least ten times. This chain connects TRBV20-1 to TRBJ1-1, with a possible D match to TRBD1 (6 bases). Trimming removed 7 bases at V and 0 bases at J, with 21 bases between. CDR1 and CDR2 (germline): DFQATT, SNEGSKA (reference sequence). The CDR3 totals 16 residues. CDR3 nucleotide sequence: TGCAGTGTTTCGGTTCCGACAGGCTCTGTGAACACTGAAGCTTTCTTT. The encoded protein is CSVSVPTGSVNTEAFF.

As DNA, the CDR3 is TGTGCCAGCAGCTCCCTCGGTGGTTCGGAAGATACGCAGTATTTT. Protein product: CASSSLGGSEDTQYF. The chain uses TRBV3-1 and TRBJ2-3; D uncertain. Trimming cost V 5 bases and J 5 bases, with 17 bases left between them. Germline V lookup: CDR1 LGHDT, CDR2 YNNKEL (reference sequence). The CDR3 length is 15 residues.

With regard to this clonotype: Being one base from a much bigger clone, this may be a read error. The gene calls are TRBV7-2 and TRBJ2-2; D assignment may be TRBD1 or TRBD2 (6 bases each). CDR1 and CDR2 (germline): SGHTA, FQGNSA. This CDR3 has 15 residues. The V end lost 5 bases, the J end lost 5 bases, and 15 bases lay between the germline ends. The CDR3 nucleotides are TGTACCAGCAGCCAAAGAGGGGGGAGGACCGGGGAGCTGTTTTTT. Protein sequence: CTSSQRGGRTGELFF.

CDR3 residues: CSAKTIYSPLHF. The CDR3 DNA follows: TGCAGTGCGAAGACCATCTACTCACCCCTCCACTTT. The V call is TRBV20-1, the J call TRBJ1-6; D is unclear. Germline values: CDR1 DFQATT, CDR2 SNEGSKA (reference sequence). The CDR3 totals 12 residues. V dropped 6 bases and J dropped 10 bases, with 13 bases sitting between them.

CDR3 loop: CASYLEAGVSYNEQFF. The CDR3 DNA sequence: TGTGCCAGCTATTTAGAGGCGGGGGTAAGCTACAATGAGCAGTTCTTC. V and J are TRBV7-9 and TRBJ2-1; 7 nucleotides align to TRBD2. This CDR3 spans 16 amino acids. V was clipped by 8 bases and J by 3 bases; unmatched bases: 13. In germline, CDR1 is SEHNR, CDR2 FQNEAQ (reference sequence).

Only a few counts were recorded for this clonotype. The chain employs TRBV19 and TRBJ1-5, with 9 nucleotides matching TRBD1. Per the germline V gene, CDR1 is LNHDA and CDR2 is SQIVND (reference sequence). V was pared by 5 bases and J by 3 bases, with 14 bases of the junction left unmatched. This CDR3 region has 18 residues. CDR3 sequence reads: CASSLRDRVWPSNQPQHF. The CDR3 nucleotides read TGTGCCAGTAGTCTCCGGGACAGGGTATGGCCCTCCAATCAGCCCCAGCATTTT.

The sample holds many counts of this clonotype. The CDR3 nucleotides are TGCAGTGCTTTTACCTCGTCCGGGACACCGAATCAGCCCCAGCATTTT. Encoded protein: CSAFTSSGTPNQPQHF. The chain has TRBV20-1 and TRBJ1-5; possible D gene TRBD1, 6 bases. The CDR3 extends over 16 amino acids. The V and J ends lost 5 bases and 4 bases respectively, with 21 bases between them. Looked up from germline, CDR1 is DFQATT and CDR2 is SNEGSKA (reference sequence).

This chain connects TRBV27 to TRBJ1-5; D is perhaps TRBD1 (5 bases). The V and J ends lost 1 base and 0 bases respectively, with 7 bases between them. Per germline, CDR1 MNHEY and CDR2 SMNVEV (reference sequence). The CDR3 spans 15 residues. The CDR3 is CASSLLGDSNQPQHF. Here the CDR3 DNA reads TGTGCCAGCAGTTTATTAGGGGATAGCAATCAGCCCCAGCATTTT.

This clonotype has at least ten counts. V is TRBV19 and J is TRBJ1-5; perhaps TRBD1 as D (5 bases). The V end was cut by 6 bases, the J end by 3 bases, with 15 bases between. The CDR3 has 15 amino acids. Germline V lookup: CDR1 LNHDA, CDR2 SQIVND (reference sequence). CDR3 DNA: TGTGCCAGTAGCCCCGGAGACAGCAACAATCAGCCCCAGCATTTT. It specifies CASSPGDSNNQPQHF.

This clonotype turned up a few times. This chain uses TRBV13 with TRBJ1-1, with D uncertain. CDR1 and CDR2 (germline): PRHDT, FYEKMQ (reference sequence). The CDR3 sequence is 14 residues long. V shed 5 bases and J shed 1 base, with 11 bases lying between them. CDR3 in amino acids: CASSLFLGNTEAFF. The CDR3 bases are TGTGCCAGCAGCCTATTCTTAGGGAACACTGAAGCTTTCTTT.

This clonotype showed up many times. This chain uses TRBV6-5 with TRBJ1-2; 7 nucleotides match TRBD1. V trimming: 5 bases; J trimming: 2 bases; junction bases outside the gene matches: 2. Germline values: CDR1 MNHEY, CDR2 SVGAGI. The CDR3 has 13 amino acids. The CDR3 DNA follows: TGTGCCAGCAGTCGGGACAGAAACTATGGCTACACCTTC. Its translation: CASSRDRNYGYTF.

This clonotype was recorded at least ten times. The rearrangement joins TRBV12-3 or TRBV12-4 to TRBJ2-5, with no clear D. The germline V and J ends were trimmed by 3 bases and 5 bases, with 7 bases remaining between them. This CDR3 spans 12 amino acids. The CDR3 nucleotides are TGTGCCAGCAGTTTTCTCGCGGAGACCCAGTACTTC. It encodes CASSFLAETQYF.

This clonotype was counted a few times. This chain links TRBV6-6 with TRBJ2-1; 11 bases are shared with TRBD1. Unmatched junction bases numbered 4, after V lost 5 bases and J lost 7 bases. The CDR3 loop spans 14 amino acids. Germline CDR1 MNHNY, CDR2 SVGAGI (reference sequence). The CDR3 bases are TGTGCCAGCAGTCTTGGACAGGGGGCAAATGAGCAGTTCTTC. Amino acid sequence: CASSLGQGANEQFF.

This clonotype was recorded at least ten times. The chain carries TRBV29-1 and TRBJ1-5; no clear D. Trimming stripped 4 bases from V and 0 bases from J, with 4 bases between. Germline values: CDR1 SQVTM, CDR2 ANQGSEA. The CDR3 has 12 amino acids. CDR3 amino acids: CSVGYSNQPQHF. CDR3 DNA sequence: TGCAGCGTTGGCTATAGCAATCAGCCCCAGCATTTT.

In its sample, this clonotype was seen many times. This chain connects TRBV6-1 to TRBJ1-4; D gene unclear. The CDR3 is made up of 9 amino acids. Germline lookup yields CDR1 MNHNS and CDR2 SASEGT. Between the trimmed V and J ends, which lost 8 bases and 12 bases, there was a span of 7 bases. CDR3 loop: CASHGELFF. The CDR3 region has the DNA TGTGCCAGCCATGGTGAACTGTTTTTT.